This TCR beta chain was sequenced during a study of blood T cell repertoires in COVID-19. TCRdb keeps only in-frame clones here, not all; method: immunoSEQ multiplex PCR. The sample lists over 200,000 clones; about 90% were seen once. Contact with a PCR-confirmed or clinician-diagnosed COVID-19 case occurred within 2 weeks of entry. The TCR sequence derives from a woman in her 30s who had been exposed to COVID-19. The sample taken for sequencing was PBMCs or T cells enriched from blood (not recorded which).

The CDR3: CASSLETSGSRWETQYF. The CDR3 DNA is TGCGCCAGCAGCTTGGAGACTAGCGGGAGTCGCTGGGAGACCCAGTACTTC. The chain joins TRBV5-1 to TRBJ2-5; 12 nucleotides align to TRBD2. Germline CDR1 and CDR2: SGHRS and YFSETQ. Trimming cost V 0 bases and J 5 bases; bases outside gene matches: 8. The CDR3 spans 17 residues. The variable domain in full, completed from reference TRBV5-1 and TRBJ2-5, reads KAGVTQTPRYLIKTRGQQVTLSCSPISGHRSVSWYQQTPGQGLQFLFEYFSETQRNKGNFPGRFSGRQFSNSRSEMNVSTLELGDSALYLCASSLETSGSRWETQYFGPGTRLLVL.